This T cell receptor beta chain was recorded in a study of control samples from healthy donors and cancer patients. Libraries were prepared by immunoSEQ multiplex PCR; TCRdb keeps only in-frame clonotypes and omits some of them. The sample includes around 75,000 clones, around 94% of them seen just once. Germline-derived CDR1 and CDR2 are SGHAT and FQNNGV. J gave up 4 bases and V 3 bases, and 8 bases lay outside the gene matches. The CDR3 runs 15 residues. Specimen: blood. This TCR was sampled from an older woman in good health. The genes are TRBV11-2 and TRBJ1-2, with 7 bases fitting TRBD1. In nucleotides, the CDR3 is TGTGCCAGCAGCTTGAACACAGGGGACTCCTATGGCTACACCTTC. Translation: CASSLNTGDSYGYTF.